This T cell receptor beta chain came from a study of shared clonotypes between healthy human individuals. In the case of this clone: What it binds is unknown.

Study-level findings and limits: It was the few donors that limited the genetic and exposure-history diversity represented. Shared clonotypes: approximately 5% naive CD4, roughly 3.8% naive CD8, under 2.5% memory CD4, approximately 0.4% memory CD8. Richness estimates generally favored naive over memory subsets.

Each subset's genomic DNA was split evenly across several immunoSEQ plates. Clones were sequenced by immunoSEQ multiplex PCR, and TCRdb holds only the in-frame ones, with some missing. Among some 630,000 clones listed, about 96% were seen once. Only CD45RO-negative cells positively selected for CCR7 counted as naive CD8 cells, so terminally differentiated effector memory CD45RA+ cells were excluded. CDR1 and CDR2 (germline): LNHDA, SQIVND (reference sequence). There are 13 residues in the CDR3. V lost 4 bases and J 3 bases, leaving 7 bases between the germline ends. This chain connects TRBV19 to TRBJ2-1; D gene uncertain. This clonotype was sampled from a woman aged 25-40 years in good health. The material sequenced was naive CD8+ T cells sorted from blood. CDR3 DNA: TGTGCCAGTAGTAACGACGTCTACAATGAGCAGTTCTTC. This translates into CASSNDVYNEQFF. Drawing the rest from reference TRBV19 and TRBJ2-1, the complete variable domain is DGGITQSPKYLFRKEGQNVTLSCEQNLNHDAMYWYRQDPGQGLRLIYYSQIVNDFQKGDIAEGYSVSREKKESFPLTVTSAQKNPTAFYLCASSNDVYNEQFFGPGTRLTVL.